Listed below are T cell receptor beta chains from one sample, sequenced in a study of identical twins. TCRdb processed the 5' RACE reads anew with MiXCR; each CDR3 protein has one entry. The sample records 350,000 to 450,000 distinct CDR3 sequences, less than 20% being singletons. The sample comprised naive T cells sorted from blood. These receptors originate from a man aged 50-59 years in good health. The CDR3 runs from the conserved cysteine through the conserved F or W. The D gene is left open where the match is weak. The listing skips clone size in some rows; elsewhere it reads once, few, many or a size class.

d_gene,v_gene,abundance,j_gene,CDR3aa,CDR3nt
-,TRBV27,-,TRBJ2-1,CASSRGSNEQFF,TGTGCCAGCTCCCGTGGAAGCAATGAGCAGTTCTTC
TRBD1,TRBV7-9,many,TRBJ1-2,CASSLGTGGAYGYTF,TGTGCCAGCAGCTTGGGGACAGGGGGCGCCTATGGCTACACCTTC
-,TRBV12-3/TRBV12-4,-,TRBJ2-3,CASSFEGDTQYF,TGTGCCAGCAGTTTTGAGGGGGATACGCAGTATTTT
-,TRBV20-1,-,TRBJ2-7,CSAGARTHEQYF,TGCAGTGCTGGGGCTAGGACACACGAGCAGTACTTC
TRBD2,TRBV4-3,-,TRBJ2-7,CASSRGPSGGFYEQYF,TGCGCCAGCAGCCGCGGACCTAGCGGGGGATTTTACGAGCAGTACTTC
TRBD1,TRBV3-1,-,TRBJ1-6,CASSQRDRGNSPLHF,TGTGCCAGCAGCCAAAGGGACAGGGGGAATTCACCCCTCCACTTT
-,TRBV7-2,many,TRBJ1-1,CASSLDVPRVAFF,TGTGCCAGCAGCTTAGACGTCCCAAGGGTAGCTTTCTTT
-,TRBV10-3,-,TRBJ1-1,CAISVGVRETEAFF,TGTGCCATCAGTGTGGGGGTGAGAGAAACTGAAGCTTTCTTT
TRBD2,TRBV2,-,TRBJ2-7,CASSEVSVREGSEQCF,TGTGCCAGCAGTGAAGTGAGTGTGCGGGAGGGAAGCGAGCAGTGCTTC
-,TRBV6-2/TRBV6-3,few,TRBJ2-1,CASSYNLLSYNEQFF,TGTGCCAGCAGTTACAACCTTCTCTCCTACAATGAGCAGTTCTTC
-,TRBV11-2,many,TRBJ2-2,CASSKQGSGTGELFF,TGTGCCAGCAGCAAACAGGGCTCGGGGACCGGGGAGCTGTTTTTT
TRBD1,TRBV4-3,-,TRBJ2-3,CASSQDRVGRGIPQYF,TGCGCCAGCAGCCAAGATCGAGTAGGCAGGGGGATTCCGCAGTATTTT
TRBD1,TRBV5-1,-,TRBJ1-1,CASSLATTGVTEAFF,TGCGCCAGCAGCTTGGCCACGACAGGGGTCACTGAAGCTTTCTTT
-,TRBV12-3/TRBV12-4,many,TRBJ1-3,CASSPGSGSIYF,TGTGCCAGCAGTCCAGGGTCAGGTTCCATATATTTT
-,TRBV29-1,-,TRBJ2-1,CSVEQGGVDNEQFF,TGCAGCGTTGAGCAGGGTGGGGTGGACAATGAGCAGTTCTTC
-,TRBV3-1,-,TRBJ1-1,CASSQEGVFTEAFF,TGTGCCAGCAGCCAAGAGGGGGTTTTCACTGAAGCTTTCTTT
TRBD1,TRBV20-1,many,TRBJ2-7,CSARDATGGYEQYF,TGCAGTGCTAGAGACGCTACAGGGGGCTACGAGCAGTACTTC
-,TRBV6-5,many,TRBJ2-1,CASSYTSHPSDEQFF,TGTGCCAGCAGTTACACTAGCCACCCGTCCGATGAGCAGTTCTTC
-,TRBV20-1,-,TRBJ1-6,CSARNSPLHF,TGCAGTGCTAGGAATTCACCCCTCCACTTT
-,TRBV7-8,few,TRBJ2-4,CASSLGDGIQYF,TGTGCCAGCAGCTTAGGGGACGGCATTCAGTACTTC
TRBD1,TRBV25-1,few,TRBJ2-2,CARPTGVTGELFF,TGTGCCAGGCCGACAGGGGTTACCGGGGAGCTGTTTTTT
-,TRBV5-1,many,TRBJ2-5,CASSLGQRQETQYF,TGCGCCAGCAGCTTGGGACAACGCCAAGAGACCCAGTACTTC
-,TRBV5-1,many,TRBJ2-7,CASSSAMRGFREQYF,TGCGCCAGCAGCTCCGCAATGCGAGGTTTCCGCGAGCAGTACTTC
-,TRBV20-1,many,TRBJ2-1,CSARGLFLRNEQFF,TGCAGTGCTAGAGGCCTCTTTCTGCGCAATGAGCAGTTCTTC
-,TRBV20-1,-,TRBJ1-2,CSARVAGDYGYTF,TGCAGTGCTAGAGTGGCAGGGGACTATGGCTACACCTTC
-,TRBV4-1,many,TRBJ2-7,CASSQDSGISYEQYF,TGCGCCAGCAGCCAAGATTCGGGGATCTCCTACGAGCAGTACTTC
-,TRBV5-1,many,TRBJ2-1,CASSFSAGSSYNEQFF,TGCGCCAGCAGCTTTTCCGCCGGGAGCTCCTACAATGAGCAGTTCTTC
-,TRBV20-1,few,TRBJ1-2,CSARAGTGGGYTF,TGCAGTGCGAGGGCAGGGACCGGAGGTGGCTACACCTTC
TRBD2,TRBV10-3,many,TRBJ2-3,CAIRAGVAGSTDTQYF,TGTGCCATCAGGGCGGGAGTAGCCGGTAGCACAGATACGCAGTATTTT
TRBD2,TRBV20-1,few,TRBJ2-2,CSARPGLAGGPAGELFF,TGCAGTGCTAGACCCGGACTAGCGGGAGGGCCAGCCGGGGAGCTGTTTTTT
TRBD2,TRBV20-1,few,TRBJ2-3,CSARRAGPTDTQYF,TGCAGTGCTAGGAGAGCGGGACCCACAGATACGCAGTATTTT